Each of the 10 T cell receptor beta chains below was sequenced from the same sample in a study of PD-1 blockade in classical Hodgkin lymphoma. Profiling relied on immunoSEQ multiplex PCR, and the TCRdb table lists in-frame clones only, not all of them. The sample shows 90,000 to 140,000 clones, roughly 89% of them seen only once. Time point indicated: cycle 4 day 1 (C4D1), after 6 weeks of nivolumab. Every one of the patients relapsed after autologous stem cell transplantation (brentuximab vedotin exposure was variable). The source was peripheral blood mononuclear cells (PBMCs), collected before the fourth cycle of nivolumab. Every receptor here comes from a human donor with classical Hodgkin lymphoma.

The chain links TRBV7-2 to TRBJ2-3; a weak D match, TRBD2 (6 bases). Trimming took off 1 base at V and 14 bases at J, with 19 bases between the two ends. The CDR3 contains 14 residues. Germline CDR1 and CDR2: SGHTA and FQGNSA. This chain's CDR3 is CASSLGLSGEDRYF. For the CDR3, the DNA is TGTGCCAGCAGCTTAGGGCTGTCGGGAGAGGACCGGTATTTT. The full variable domain, completed using reference TRBV7-2 and TRBJ2-3, is GAGVSQSPSNKVTEKGKDVELRCDPISGHTALYWYRQSLGQGLEFLIYFQGNSAPDKSGLPSDRFSAERTGGSVSTLTIQRTQQEDSAVYLCASSLGLSGEDRYFGPGTRLTVL.

The CDR3 here is CASSDPPGGSYNEQFF. As DNA, the CDR3 is TGTGCCAGCAGTGACCCTCCGGGAGGCTCCTACAATGAGCAGTTCTTC. The J gene is TRBJ2-1, the V gene TRBV25-1; 7 positions match TRBD2. Germline V gene sequence: CDR1 MGHDK, CDR2 SYGVNS. The CDR3 runs to 16 residues. V trimming: 3 bases; J trimming: 0 bases; junction bases outside the gene matches: 5.

This sequence joins TRBV6-5 and TRBJ1-2, with D perhaps matching TRBD1 (5 bases). CDR1 is MNHEY and CDR2 is SVGAGI in the germline V gene. V lost 4 bases to trimming and J lost 6 bases, with 9 bases between them. The CDR3 runs 12 residues. CDR3 amino acids: CASSSDRNGYTF. The CDR3 DNA follows: TGTGCCAGCAGTTCCGACAGAAATGGCTACACCTTC.

The chain recombines TRBV7-9 with TRBJ2-7, with D tentatively TRBD2 (5 bases). The CDR3 has 12 amino acids. The ends were cut back, 6 bases at V and 3 bases at J, with 9 bases in the middle. CDR1 is SEHNR and CDR2 is FQNEAQ in the germline V gene (reference sequence). Here the CDR3 DNA reads TGTGCCAGCAGTGGAGAGGGCTACGAGCAGTACTTC. Its protein is CASSGEGYEQYF. Based on the CDR3 plus reference TRBV7-9 and TRBJ2-7, the full variable domain is DTGVSQNPRHKITKRGQNVTFRCDPISEHNRLYWYRQTLGQGPEFLTYFQNEAQLEKSRLLSDRFSAERPKGSFSTLEIQRTEQGDSAMYLCASSGEGYEQYFGPGTRLTVT.

The CDR3, as DNA: TGTGCCAGCAGCCAAGATATTGCGCCGAACACTGAAGCTTTCTTT. Translated: CASSQDIAPNTEAFF. The chain joins TRBV4-2 to TRBJ1-1; unclear D gene. Trimming took off 0 bases at V and 1 base at J, with 9 bases between the two ends. Germline CDR1 and CDR2: LGHNA and YNFKEQ. The length of the CDR3 is 15 residues.

The CDR3 DNA reads as TGTGCCAGCAGTGTACGACAGGGATGGATTTACGAGCAGTACTTC. As protein: CASSVRQGWIYEQYF. The chain uses TRBV2 and TRBJ2-7; 7 bases line up with TRBD1. With 4 bases clipped from V and 4 bases from J, the junction kept 10 bases outside the gene matches. Germline V lookup: CDR1 SNHLY, CDR2 FYNNEI. The CDR3 covers 15 residues. Together with reference TRBV2 and TRBJ2-7, the CDR3 gives the full variable domain: EPEVTQTPSHQVTQMGQEVILRCVPISNHLYFYWYRQILGQKVEFLVSFYNNEISEKSEIFDDQFSVERPDGSNFTLKIRSTKLEDSAMYFCASSVRQGWIYEQYFGPGTRLTVT.

The chain uses TRBV7-2 and TRBJ2-1, with a tentative D call TRBD1 (5 bases). This CDR3 spans 15 amino acids. V was shortened by 1 base and J by 2 bases, with 9 bases between the two germline ends. Per germline, CDR1 SGHTA and CDR2 FQGNSA. The CDR3 loop is CASSLEGLPYNEQFF. Written as DNA, the CDR3 is TGTGCCAGCAGCTTAGAGGGGCTCCCCTACAATGAGCAGTTCTTC.

The chain combines TRBV7-9 with TRBJ2-7, with D possibly matching TRBD2 (6 bases). The ends were cut back, 5 bases at V and 2 bases at J, with 19 bases in the middle. This CDR3 is built from 16 residues. In germline, CDR1 is SEHNR, CDR2 FQNEAQ (reference sequence). The CDR3 protein is CASSPPQTGVTYEQYF. DNA of the CDR3: TGTGCCAGCAGCCCACCTCAAACGGGGGTCACCTACGAGCAGTACTTC.

The chain uses TRBV6-6 and TRBJ1-5, with no clear D. V lost 1 base and J lost 3, with 13 bases in between. In germline, CDR1 is MNHNY, CDR2 SVGAGI (reference sequence). The CDR3 is 16 residues long. CDR3 coding DNA: TGTGCCAGCAGTTACTTTTACGAGGATCCCAATCAGCCCCAGCATTTT. Translating it yields CASSYFYEDPNQPQHF.

The chain couples TRBV29-1 to TRBJ2-3, with no clear D. Germline V gene data show CDR1 as SQVTM and CDR2 as ANQGSEA. The CDR3 runs to 12 residues. The V gene lost 4 bases and the J gene lost 2 bases, with 7 bases spanning the gap. The CDR3: CSVGPYTDTQYF. The CDR3 DNA reads as TGCAGCGTTGGGCCCTACACAGATACGCAGTATTTT.